This T cell receptor beta chain derives from a study of shared clonotypes between healthy human individuals. Study-wide results and caveats: Relative to memory subsets, naive subsets generally showed larger estimated richness.

As regards this clone: As yet, its antigen is unknown.

Researchers ran the assay at a deep level. Several immunoSEQ plates held equal portions of the genomic DNA taken from each subset. Profiling relied on immunoSEQ multiplex PCR, and the TCRdb table lists in-frame clones only, not all of them. Counted here are 2 million to 3 million clones, 90% to 95% occurring once; the ten biggest clones make up around 0.37%. The V and J ends lost 7 bases and 2 bases respectively, with 8 bases between them. Germline V gene lookup returns CDR1 MDHEN and CDR2 SYDVKM. The CDR3 spans 12 residues. The study separated CD4+ cells into CD45RA+ naive and CD45RA-negative memory subsets.

The genes are TRBV28 and TRBJ1-2; D gene unclear. This sequence was found in a young man in good health. Some clones in this sample may be carry-over from other donors' samples. The sample consisted of naive CD4+ T cells from PBMCs. Subset here: CD45RA+ positively selected. The CDR3 loop is CASTYENYGYTF. For the CDR3, the DNA is TGTGCCAGCACATATGAGAACTATGGCTACACCTTC.